These T cell receptor beta chains were read from a single sample in a study of CD8 T cells in Susac syndrome. TCRdb itself ran the immunoSEQ multiplex PCR reads through MiXCR, one entry per CDR3 protein. The table includes about 180,000 distinct CDR3 sequences, 90% to 95% detected once. Sequenced sample: CD4+ T cells from PBMCs. The receptors derive from a human donor with multiple sclerosis. Each CDR3 is given with its conserved first and last residue. D genes are given only for firm matches. Size is omitted from some rows. Given values are once, few, many or a class for expanded clones.

size: -; D: -; V: TRBV30; J: TRBJ2-3; CDR3: CAWDTGSTDTQYF; DNA: TGTGCCTGGGATACAGGGAGCACAGATACGCAGTATTTT
size: -; D: -; V: TRBV30; J: TRBJ2-1; CDR3: CASTRLGPYNEQFF; DNA: TGTGCCTCGACCCGACTAGGCCCCTACAATGAGCAGTTCTTC
size: -; D: TRBD1; V: TRBV2; J: TRBJ2-3; CDR3: CASGDRGTDTQYF; DNA: TGTGCCAGCGGGGACAGGGGAACAGATACGCAGTATTTT
size: -; D: -; V: TRBV14; J: TRBJ1-2; CDR3: CASSPAGFYGYTF; DNA: TGTGCCAGCAGCCCGGCGGGGTTTTATGGCTACACCTTC
size: -; D: -; V: TRBV4-2; J: TRBJ2-2; CDR3: CASSQVLTVGELFF; DNA: TGTGCCAGCAGCCAAGTGCTGACCGTAGGGGAGCTGTTTTTT
size: -; D: TRBD1; V: TRBV15; J: TRBJ2-7; CDR3: CATSRDRLGQLSYEQYF; DNA: TGTGCCACCAGCAGAGATCGACTGGGACAGCTCTCCTACGAGCAGTACTTC
size: -; D: TRBD2; V: TRBV12-3/TRBV12-4; J: TRBJ2-2; CDR3: CASSREREGFTGELFF; DNA: TGTGCCAGCAGTAGGGAGCGGGAGGGCTTCACCGGGGAGCTGTTTTTT
size: -; D: TRBD1; V: TRBV10-3; J: TRBJ1-5; CDR3: CAIGTGHQPQHF; DNA: TGTGCCATCGGGACAGGTCATCAGCCCCAGCATTTT
size: few; D: -; V: TRBV4-2; J: TRBJ1-1; CDR3: CASSQDRVEAFF; DNA: TGTGCCAGCAGCCAAGACAGGGTCGAAGCTTTCTTT
size: -; D: -; V: TRBV6-5; J: TRBJ2-7; CDR3: CASSSTVSSYEQYF; DNA: TGTGCCAGCAGTTCCACGGTCAGCTCCTACGAGCAGTACTTC
size: -; D: -; V: TRBV28; J: TRBJ1-1; CDR3: CASSLSRTEAFF; DNA: TGTGCCAGCAGTTTATCAAGAACTGAAGCTTTCTTT
size: -; D: -; V: TRBV12-3/TRBV12-4; J: TRBJ2-3; CDR3: CASSLDPNTQYF; DNA: TGTGCCAGCAGTTTAGATCCTAATACGCAGTATTTT
size: -; D: -; V: TRBV18; J: TRBJ1-2; CDR3: CASSPSQPDRLSYGYTF; DNA: TGTGCCAGCTCACCCTCTCAACCAGACAGATTGAGCTATGGCTACACCTTC
size: -; D: TRBD2; V: TRBV10-3; J: TRBJ2-1; CDR3: CAISVRLAGGYNEQFF; DNA: TGTGCCATCAGTGTTCGGCTAGCGGGGGGTTACAATGAGCAGTTCTTC
size: -; D: TRBD1; V: TRBV28; J: TRBJ1-1; CDR3: CASQRARQGNTEAFF; DNA: TGTGCCAGCCAAAGGGCCCGACAGGGGAACACTGAAGCTTTCTTT
size: -; D: TRBD1; V: TRBV29-1; J: TRBJ1-2; CDR3: CSVEDRVGGKGYGYTF; DNA: TGCAGCGTTGAAGATCGGGTAGGGGGCAAGGGCTATGGCTACACCTTC
size: -; D: -; V: TRBV27; J: TRBJ2-6; CDR3: CAGSPDGSGANVLTF; DNA: TGTGCCGGCAGCCCCGACGGCTCTGGGGCCAACGTCCTGACTTTC
size: -; D: TRBD1; V: TRBV13; J: TRBJ1-6; CDR3: CASSYRQGLAPNSPLHF; DNA: TGTGCCAGCAGCTACCGACAGGGTTTAGCGCCTAATTCACCCCTCCACTTT
size: few; D: -; V: TRBV5-1; J: TRBJ2-7; CDR3: CASSFSGGYEQYF; DNA: TGCGCCAGCAGCTTTTCCGGTGGGTACGAGCAGTACTTC
size: -; D: TRBD2; V: TRBV7-8; J: TRBJ2-2; CDR3: CASSLVPGGTTGELFF; DNA: TGTGCCAGCAGCTTAGTTCCGGGGGGTACCACCGGGGAGCTGTTTTTT
size: -; D: -; V: TRBV3-1; J: TRBJ1-6; CDR3: CASSETGQREGSPLHF; DNA: TGTGCCAGCAGCGAAACCGGACAGCGGGAGGGTTCACCCCTCCACTTT
size: -; D: TRBD1; V: TRBV7-8; J: TRBJ1-1; CDR3: CASTLGTGGNTEAFF; DNA: TGTGCCAGCACCTTAGGGACAGGGGGGAACACTGAAGCTTTCTTT
size: -; D: TRBD2; V: TRBV5-1; J: TRBJ2-5; CDR3: CASSLAGGGTIQETQYF; DNA: TGCGCCAGCAGCTTGGCGGGCGGGGGTACCATTCAAGAGACCCAGTACTTC
size: -; D: -; V: TRBV2; J: TRBJ2-3; CDR3: CASSEAPTQYF; DNA: TGTGCCAGCAGTGAAGCCCCAACGCAGTATTTT
size: -; D: TRBD1; V: TRBV27; J: TRBJ2-5; CDR3: CASSTAGTGPTETQYF; DNA: TGTGCCAGCAGTACGGCCGGGACAGGGCCAACGGAGACCCAGTACTTC
size: -; D: -; V: TRBV6-1; J: TRBJ2-2; CDR3: CASSESASVIKSPGELFF; DNA: TGTGCCAGCAGTGAAAGTGCTAGCGTTATCAAAAGTCCCGGGGAGCTGTTTTTT
size: -; D: TRBD2; V: TRBV7-2; J: TRBJ2-1; CDR3: CASSPKVTSGGYNEQFF; DNA: TGTGCCAGCAGCCCCAAGGTGACTAGCGGGGGATACAATGAGCAGTTCTTC
size: -; D: TRBD1; V: TRBV20-1; J: TRBJ2-5; CDR3: CSAITGTGQETQYF; DNA: TGCAGTGCTATTACCGGGACAGGGCAAGAGACCCAGTACTTC